This record concerns one TCR beta chain sequence. This clone has just one count. Its antigen target is currently unknown. Base-call qualities are not available, and no considerably larger clone is one nucleotide away. The immunoSEQ Assay, a bias-controlled multiplex PCR, was used to amplify TCRbeta CDR3 regions from genomic DNA. The authors' analysis ran thus. Nucleated cell counts per sample were estimated from amplification of reference gene primers within the assay. To quantify the absolute abundance of each unique TCRbeta CDR3 rearrangement, sequence reads were collapsed and filtered. For each sample, productive Simpson clonality was calculated as the square root of Simpson's diversity index across productive rearrangements. Entries here come from immuneACCESS through TCRdb and include only in-frame sequences with V and J called. Some clones fail to appear in such tables; in the studies checked, an unresolved V gene covers under half of the shortfall, and the cause of the remainder is unknown. V and J calls and clone size come straight from that table; D and trimming were deduced from the DNA. Here the sample has around 100,000 clones; 75% to 90% occur a single time. The leading ten clones occupy 0.83% of the sample.

Whole blood was collected in K2EDTA tubes by collaborating institutions according to the institutions' own protocols. Collaborator samples were shipped for TCRbeta analysis as frozen whole blood, isolated PBMCs, or DNA extracted from either sample type. These data belong to a study of blood T cell repertoires in COVID-19 (TCRdb year 2020). Regarding the complete study: Samples from collaborators originated in the United States, Italy and Spain and spanned both the acute and convalescent phases of COVID-19. The samples were drawn from two sources: the first 160 participants of the ongoing ImmuneRACE study, and 1,000 to 1,500 subjects contributed by 6 global collaborators. The prospective study material was composed of cDNA or gDNA derived from T cells, B-cell-depleted T cells, or PBMCs. The repertoires were made available in a free public database intended to serve as a resource for research on the immune response to SARS-CoV-2. Where HLA class I and class II types were available, the types were taken from metadata supplied by the sample provider, not from assay-based typing. Subjects who had been exposed to COVID-19, were actively infected with it, or had recovered from it provided the deeply sampled blood TCRbeta repertoires that made up the dataset. Nearly every sample came with metadata listing a de-identified subject ID, COVID-19 status, age in years and sex.

Paper-wide results and their limitations: The quantity of clinical and demographic metadata differed by source and by participant and was supplied without curation.

V lost 4 bases and J lost 0 bases; the stretch between them is 4 bases long. CDR3 length: 13 amino acids, cysteine to phenylalanine. Kept here is only the CDR3 DNA, which spans 39 bases and is read in frame from base 1. The source is a woman between 70 and 85 years old with acute or convalescent COVID-19. Recombination linked TRBV12-3 or TRBV12-4 to TRBJ2-1; a confident D gene designation cannot be given. Sequenced: peripheral blood. The nucleotide sequence reads TGTGCCAGCAGTTCGAGCTCCTACAATGAGCAGTTCTTC. It codes for CASSSSSYNEQFF.